This T cell receptor beta chain was obtained from a study of T cells after yellow fever vaccination. Study at large: Preparation of fractions with low cell numbers was performed using SMART-Seq v4 Ultra Low Input. The study, taken as a whole, reports: Reappearance after the booster was seen for most primary-vaccination clones, at 95% to 96% CD4 and roughly 90% CD8. Repertoires obtained by FACS sorting could include abundant clonotypes that entered as contaminants from the bulk population.

The 5'RACE template-switching step produced TCR cDNA and added a universal primer site and UMIs. One entry per CDR3 protein, called by TCRdb with MiXCR from the 5' RACE reads. The sample yields 300,000 to 400,000 distinct CDR3 sequences, about 10% seen once. As for this clonotype: Its antigen is still unknown.

V was clipped by 5 bases and J by 7 bases, with 7 bases between them. Germline lookup yields CDR1 SEHNR and CDR2 FQNEAQ (reference sequence). The CDR3 has 11 residues. Sequencing used CD4+ T cells sorted from PBMCs, obtained 45 days after the yellow fever booster vaccination. The V gene is TRBV7-9, the J gene TRBJ2-3; D gene unclear. The receptor was derived from a man aged 18 to 35 who received the YFV17D yellow fever vaccine. For the CDR3, the DNA is TGTGCCAGCAGCCAGACGTATACGCAGTATTTT. Amino acid sequence: CASSQTYTQYF.